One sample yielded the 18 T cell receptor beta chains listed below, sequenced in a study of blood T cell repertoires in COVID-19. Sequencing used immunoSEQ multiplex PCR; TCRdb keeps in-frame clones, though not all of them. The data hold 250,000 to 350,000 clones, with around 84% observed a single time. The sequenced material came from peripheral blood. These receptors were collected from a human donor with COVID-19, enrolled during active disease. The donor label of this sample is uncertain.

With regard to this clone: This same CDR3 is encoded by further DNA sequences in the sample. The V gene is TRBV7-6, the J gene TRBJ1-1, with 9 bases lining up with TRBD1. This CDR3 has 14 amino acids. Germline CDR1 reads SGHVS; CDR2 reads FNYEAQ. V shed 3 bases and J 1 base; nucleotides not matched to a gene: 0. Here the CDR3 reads CASSLGQGNTEAFF. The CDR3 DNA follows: TGTGCCAGCAGCTTGGGACAGGGGAACACTGAAGCTTTCTTT.

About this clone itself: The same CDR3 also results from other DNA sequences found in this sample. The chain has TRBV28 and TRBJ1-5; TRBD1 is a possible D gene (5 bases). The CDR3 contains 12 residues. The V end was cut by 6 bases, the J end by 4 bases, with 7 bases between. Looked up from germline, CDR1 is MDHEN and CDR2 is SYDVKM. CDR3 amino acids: CASSRGNQPQHF. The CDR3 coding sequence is TGTGCCAGCAGCCGGGGGAATCAGCCCCAGCATTTT.

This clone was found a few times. The CDR3 DNA reads TGTGCCAGCAGCTCCCAAGGGGCCGGGGAGCTGTTTTTT. Protein product: CASSSQGAGELFF. The chain employs TRBV7-3 and TRBJ2-2, with D perhaps TRBD1 (5 bases). With 4 bases removed from V and 6 bases from J, the gap between germline ends came to 9 bases. In germline, CDR1 is SGHTA, CDR2 FQGTGA. The length of the CDR3 is 13 residues. The variable domain in full, completed from reference TRBV7-3 and TRBJ2-2, reads GAGVSQTPSNKVTEKGKYVELRCDPISGHTALYWYRQSLGQGPEFLIYFQGTGAADDSGLPNDRFFAVRPEGSVSTLKIQRTERGDSAVYLCASSSQGAGELFFGEGSRLTVL.

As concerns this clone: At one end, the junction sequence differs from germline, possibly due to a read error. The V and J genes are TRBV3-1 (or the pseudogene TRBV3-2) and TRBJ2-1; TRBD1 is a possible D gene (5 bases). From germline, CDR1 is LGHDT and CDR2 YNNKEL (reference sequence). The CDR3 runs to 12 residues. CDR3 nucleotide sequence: TGTGCCAGCAGCCCCAGGGCACAGATATTGGTCTTC. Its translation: CASSPRAQILVF.

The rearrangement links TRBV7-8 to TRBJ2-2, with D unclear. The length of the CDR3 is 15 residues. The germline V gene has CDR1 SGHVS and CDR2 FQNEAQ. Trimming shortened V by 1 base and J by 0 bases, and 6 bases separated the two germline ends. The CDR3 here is CASSLVPANTGELFF. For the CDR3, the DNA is TGTGCCAGCAGCTTAGTCCCAGCGAACACCGGGGAGCTGTTTTTT.

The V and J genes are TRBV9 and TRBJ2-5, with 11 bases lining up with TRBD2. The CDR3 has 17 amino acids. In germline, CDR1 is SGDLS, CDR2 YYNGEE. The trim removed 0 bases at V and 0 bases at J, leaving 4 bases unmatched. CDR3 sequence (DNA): TGTGCCAGCAGCGTAGGGGCTAGCGGGGGGAACCAAGAGACCCAGTACTTC. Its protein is CASSVGASGGNQETQYF.

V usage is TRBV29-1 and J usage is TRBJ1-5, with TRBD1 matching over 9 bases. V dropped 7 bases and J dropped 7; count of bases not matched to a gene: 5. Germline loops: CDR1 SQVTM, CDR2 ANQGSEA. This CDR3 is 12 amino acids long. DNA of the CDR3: TGCAGCGCAGCGGGACAGGGACAGCCCCAGCATTTT. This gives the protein CSAAGQGQPQHF. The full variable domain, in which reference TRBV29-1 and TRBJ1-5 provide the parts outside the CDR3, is SAVISQKPSRDICQRGTSLTIQCQVDSQVTMMFWYRQQPGQSLTLIATANQGSEATYESGFVIDKFPISRPNLTFSTLTVSNMSPEDSSIYLCSAAGQGQPQHFGDGTRLSIL.

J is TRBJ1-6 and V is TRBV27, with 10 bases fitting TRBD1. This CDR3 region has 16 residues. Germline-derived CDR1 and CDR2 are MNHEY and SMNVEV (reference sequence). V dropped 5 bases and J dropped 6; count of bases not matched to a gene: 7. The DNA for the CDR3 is TGTGCCAGCAGTCCCTGGACAGGGGGGACTAATTCACCCCTCCACTTT. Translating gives CASSPWTGGTNSPLHF.

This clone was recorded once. Written as DNA, the CDR3 is TGCAGCGTCTACACCGGGACAACCTACGAGCAGTACTTC. Translating gives CSVYTGTTYEQYF. The rearrangement joins TRBV29-1 to TRBJ2-7; perhaps TRBD1 as D (6 bases). The CDR3 length is 13 residues. Germline loops: CDR1 SQVTM, CDR2 ANQGSEA. Trimming removed 6 bases from V and 2 bases from J, with 14 bases in between.

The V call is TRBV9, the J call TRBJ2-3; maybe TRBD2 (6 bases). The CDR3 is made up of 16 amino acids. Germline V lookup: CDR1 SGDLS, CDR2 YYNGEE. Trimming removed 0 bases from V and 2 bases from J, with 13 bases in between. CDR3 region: CASSVGGRPSTDTQYF. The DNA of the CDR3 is TGTGCCAGCAGCGTAGGAGGGAGGCCCTCCACAGATACGCAGTATTTT.

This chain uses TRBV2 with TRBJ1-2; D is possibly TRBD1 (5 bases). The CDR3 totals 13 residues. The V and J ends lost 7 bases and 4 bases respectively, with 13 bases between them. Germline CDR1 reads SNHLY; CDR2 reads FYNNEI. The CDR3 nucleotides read TGTGCCAGCACAATAGACAGTTCCTATGGCTACACCTTC. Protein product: CASTIDSSYGYTF.

CDR3 nucleotides: TGCAGCGTTGTGGACCTAGCGGGAGCATCAGATACGCAGTATTTT. It is translated as CSVVDLAGASDTQYF. This chain links TRBV29-1 with TRBJ2-3; TRBD2 aligns across 10 bases. V lost 4 bases to trimming and J lost 4 bases; unmatched junction nucleotides: 8. CDR1 and CDR2 (germline): SQVTM, ANQGSEA. The CDR3 runs 15 residues.

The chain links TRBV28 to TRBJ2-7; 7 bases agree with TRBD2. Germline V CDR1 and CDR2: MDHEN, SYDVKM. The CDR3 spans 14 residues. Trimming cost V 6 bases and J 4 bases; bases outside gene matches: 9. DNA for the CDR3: TGTGCCAGCAGGGTAGGGACTACCCTATACGAGCAGTACTTC. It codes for CASRVGTTLYEQYF.

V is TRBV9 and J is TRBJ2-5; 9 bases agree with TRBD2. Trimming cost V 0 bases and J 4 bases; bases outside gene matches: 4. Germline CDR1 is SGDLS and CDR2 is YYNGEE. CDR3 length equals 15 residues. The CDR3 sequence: CASSVAGSGGETQYF. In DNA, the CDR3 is TGTGCCAGCAGCGTAGCAGGTAGCGGGGGAGAGACCCAGTACTTC.

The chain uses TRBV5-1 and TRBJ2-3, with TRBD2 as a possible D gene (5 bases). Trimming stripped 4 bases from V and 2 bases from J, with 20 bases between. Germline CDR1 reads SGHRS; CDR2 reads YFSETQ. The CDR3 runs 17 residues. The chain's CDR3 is CASSGRLARSTTDTQYF. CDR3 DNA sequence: TGCGCCAGCAGCGGGCGATTAGCGAGAAGCACCACAGATACGCAGTATTTT.

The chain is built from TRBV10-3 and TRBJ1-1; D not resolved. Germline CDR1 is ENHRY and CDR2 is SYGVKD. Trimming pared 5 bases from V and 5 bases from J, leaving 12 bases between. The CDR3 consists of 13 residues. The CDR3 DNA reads TGTGCCATCAGTACAGAGAGAACTACTGAAGCTTTCTTT. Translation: CAISTERTTEAFF.

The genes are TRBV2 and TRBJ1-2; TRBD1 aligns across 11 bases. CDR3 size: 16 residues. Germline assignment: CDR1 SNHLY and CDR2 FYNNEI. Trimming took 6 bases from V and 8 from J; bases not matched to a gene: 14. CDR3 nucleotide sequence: TGTGCCAGCAGCCTACAACCGGGGACAGGGGGTCACGGCTACACCTTC. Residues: CASSLQPGTGGHGYTF.

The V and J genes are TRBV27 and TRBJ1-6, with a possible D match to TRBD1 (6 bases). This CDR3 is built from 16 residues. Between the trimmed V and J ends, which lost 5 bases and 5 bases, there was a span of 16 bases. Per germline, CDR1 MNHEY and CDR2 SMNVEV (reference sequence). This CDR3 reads CASSLGGRGNNSPLHF. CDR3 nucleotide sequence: TGTGCCAGCAGTCTAGGGGGGAGGGGAAATAATTCACCCCTCCACTTT.